This T cell receptor beta chain was sequenced for a study of shared clonotypes between healthy human individuals. Overall study findings and caveats: Estimated clonotype richness was generally higher in naive than memory subsets.

TCRdb's copy holds only in-frame clones and misses some; the assay was immunoSEQ multiplex PCR. Among roughly 2.5 million clones listed, roughly nine tenths were seen once. Remarks on this clone: Its cognate antigen is unknown. This specimen includes other DNA sequences encoding the same CDR3.

This CDR3 region has 14 residues. Germline CDR1 and CDR2: SGHRS and YFSETQ. Trimming took off 1 base at V and 2 bases at J, with 9 bases between the two ends. The clonotype comes from a man in his late teens or twenties in good health. V is TRBV5-1 and J is TRBJ2-5; the D gene is possibly TRBD2 (6 bases). Sample: naive CD4+ T cells sorted from blood. Subset specified: CD45RA+ positively selected. The CDR3 DNA is TGCGCCAGCAGCTTGACAGGACTACAAGAGACCCAGTACTTC. The encoded protein is CASSLTGLQETQYF.